The entry below describes one T cell receptor (beta chain). Antigen specificity is unknown. This sample was included in a study of blood T cells in healthy people across ages. Study-level findings and limits: Comparison with aged donors showed that long-lived donors had more naive CD4+ cells and higher diversity. PBMC samples, being unsorted, prevented any conclusive comparison of naive and antigen-experienced cells.

V gave up 4 bases and J gave up 4 bases, with 17 bases separating them. The CDR3 extends over 14 amino acids. CDR1 is SQVTM and CDR2 is ANQGSEA in the germline V gene. A sample-barcoded 5' primer and a J-beta primer mix were used in a second PCR of roughly 6 to 11 cycles. Via MiXCR, TCRdb re-called the 5' RACE reads, giving one row per CDR3 protein. The sample has 1.5 million to 2 million distinct CDR3 sequences; 30% to 40% are singletons. Sequencing input: blood. This TCR came from a human donor in good health. The V and J genes are TRBV29-1 and TRBJ2-7; a possible D gene is TRBD2 (5 bases). CDR3 residues: CSVGRGTTHYEQYF. For the CDR3, the DNA is TGCAGCGTTGGCCGGGGTACAACCCATTACGAGCAGTACTTC.